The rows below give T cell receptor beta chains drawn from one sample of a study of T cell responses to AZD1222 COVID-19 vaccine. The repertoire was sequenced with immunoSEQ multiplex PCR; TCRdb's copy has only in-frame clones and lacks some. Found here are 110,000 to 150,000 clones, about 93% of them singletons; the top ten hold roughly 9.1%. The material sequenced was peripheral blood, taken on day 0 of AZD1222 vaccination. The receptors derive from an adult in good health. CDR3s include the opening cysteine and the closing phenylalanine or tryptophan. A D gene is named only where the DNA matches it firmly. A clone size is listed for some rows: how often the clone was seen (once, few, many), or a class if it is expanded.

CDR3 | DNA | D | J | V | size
CASSLVLGQGYEQYF | TGTGCCAGCAGCTTAGTTTTAGGGCAGGGCTACGAGCAGTACTTC | . | TRBJ2-7 | TRBV7-9 | .
CASSIGRGSYEQYF | TGTGCCAGTAGTATAGGACGGGGGTCCTACGAGCAGTACTTC | . | TRBJ2-7 | TRBV19 | once
CASSLAAGWFGNTIYF | TGTGCCAGCAGCTTAGCCGCGGGTTGGTTTGGAAACACCATATATTTT | . | TRBJ1-3 | TRBV7-6 | .
CATIGPGTTYSGANVLTF | TGTGCCACCATAGGACCCGGGACAACATACTCTGGGGCCAACGTCCTGACTTTC | . | TRBJ2-6 | TRBV3-1/TRBV3-2 | .
CASGPVSYGDYGYTF | TGTGCTAGTGGTCCGGTGTCTTATGGTGACTATGGCTACACCTTC | . | TRBJ1-2 | TRBV12-5 | .
CASSRTPNEQFF | TGTGCCAGCAGTCGGACCCCCAATGAGCAGTTCTTC | . | TRBJ2-1 | TRBV11-3 | .
CASMAEKYYNSPLHF | TGTGCCAGCATGGCGGAAAAGTATTATAATTCACCCCTCCACTTT | . | TRBJ1-6 | TRBV11-3 | .
CASSLAAGGRDQPQHF | TGTGCCAGCAGCTTAGCGGCAGGCGGGCGGGACCAGCCCCAGCATTTT | . | TRBJ1-5 | TRBV7-8 | .
CAGSLRDRGLGSPLHF | TGTGCCGGCAGCTTGAGAGACAGAGGACTAGGATCACCCCTCCACTTT | . | TRBJ1-6 | TRBV5-4 | .
CASSYGLAQHF | TGTGCCAGTAGTTACGGGTTAGCCCAGCATTTT | . | TRBJ1-5 | TRBV19 | .
CASSWRTNSPLHF | TGTGCCAGCAGTTGGCGGACAAATTCACCCCTCCACTTT | . | TRBJ1-6 | TRBV12-3/TRBV12-4 | .
CASSLYRRGGELFF | TGTGCCAGCAGCTTGTACAGACGCGGCGGGGAGCTGTTTTTT | . | TRBJ2-2 | TRBV5-6 | once
CASSRETGVMGYTF | TGTGCCAGTAGTAGAGAGACAGGAGTTATGGGCTACACCTTC | . | TRBJ1-2 | TRBV19 | .
CASQPGQGSGQFF | TGTGCCTCACAGCCGGGACAGGGGAGCGGGCAGTTCTTC | TRBD1 | TRBJ2-1 | TRBV30 | .
CASSYGQGADTEAFF | TGTGCCAGCAGTTACGGGCAGGGGGCTGACACTGAAGCTTTCTTT | TRBD1 | TRBJ1-1 | TRBV6-5 | .
CASSYRQPRGYTF | TGTGCCAGCAGTTACAGGCAGCCGAGAGGCTACACCTTC | . | TRBJ1-2 | TRBV6-5 | once
CASSQDSRGNTDTQYF | TGTGCCAGCAGCCAAGATAGTCGGGGGAACACAGATACGCAGTATTTT | . | TRBJ2-3 | TRBV4-2 | .
CAWSVWTGSSYNSPLHF | TGTGCCTGGAGTGTTTGGACAGGGAGCTCCTATAATTCACCCCTCCACTTT | TRBD1 | TRBJ1-6 | TRBV30 | .
CASSERQYQETQYF | TGTGCCAGCAGTGAGCGTCAGTACCAAGAGACCCAGTACTTC | . | TRBJ2-5 | TRBV2 | .
CASTRSGFSYNEQFF | TGTGCCAGCACGAGATCAGGCTTTTCCTACAATGAGCAGTTCTTC | . | TRBJ2-1 | TRBV6-5 | .
CASSAGTGINEQYF | TGTGCCAGCAGCGCCGGGACAGGGATCAACGAGCAGTACTTC | TRBD1 | TRBJ2-7 | TRBV7-2 | few
CASSEVSGGEQFF | TGTGCCAGCAGTGAAGTTTCCGGGGGTGAGCAGTTCTTC | . | TRBJ2-1 | TRBV2 | .
CASSLPKNYGYTF | TGTGCCAGCAGTTTGCCGAAGAACTATGGCTACACCTTC | . | TRBJ1-2 | TRBV28 | .
CASSFLSRERGQGDYGYTF | TGTGCCAGCAGTTTTCTTTCTCGTGAGCGCGGACAGGGGGACTATGGCTACACCTTC | TRBD1 | TRBJ1-2 | TRBV27 | .
CASSVEGGSPLHF | TGTGCCAGCAGCGTAGAGGGCGGCTCACCCCTCCACTTT | . | TRBJ1-6 | TRBV9 | .
CASSLLGRENTEAFF | TGCGCCAGCAGCTTGTTGGGGCGCGAGAACACTGAAGCTTTCTTT | . | TRBJ1-1 | TRBV5-1 | .
CASSPMSGSNQPQHF | TGCGCCAGCAGCCCGATGTCGGGTAGCAATCAGCCCCAGCATTTT | . | TRBJ1-5 | TRBV4-1 | .
CANSQGVPGTTQYF | TGTGCCAACTCACAAGGGGTCCCGGGTACCACCCAGTACTTC | . | TRBJ2-5 | TRBV2 | .
CASTDLQGNTEAFF | TGTGCCAGCACCGACTTACAGGGGAACACTGAAGCTTTCTTT | . | TRBJ1-1 | TRBV7-8 | .
CASSLGPQGVFGYTF | TGTGCCAGCAGCTTAGGGCCTCAGGGGGTATTTGGCTACACCTTC | TRBD1 | TRBJ1-2 | TRBV7-8 | .